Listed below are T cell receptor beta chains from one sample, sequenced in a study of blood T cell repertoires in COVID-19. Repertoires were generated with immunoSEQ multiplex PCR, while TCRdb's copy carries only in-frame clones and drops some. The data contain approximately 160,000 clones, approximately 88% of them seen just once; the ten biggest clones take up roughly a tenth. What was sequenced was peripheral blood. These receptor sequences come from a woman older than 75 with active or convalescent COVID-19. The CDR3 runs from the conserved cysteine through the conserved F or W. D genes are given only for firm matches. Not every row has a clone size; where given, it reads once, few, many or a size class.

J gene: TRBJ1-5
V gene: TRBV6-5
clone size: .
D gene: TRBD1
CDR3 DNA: TGTGCCAGCACCTCGACAGGGTTCAATCAGCCCCAGCATTTT
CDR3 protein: CASTSTGFNQPQHF

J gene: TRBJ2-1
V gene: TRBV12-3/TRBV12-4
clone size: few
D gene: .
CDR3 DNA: TGTGCCAGCAGAGCTAGCGACAATGAGCAGTTCTTC
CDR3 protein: CASRASDNEQFF

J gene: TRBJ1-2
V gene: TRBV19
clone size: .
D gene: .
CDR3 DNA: TGTGCCAGTAGTATATCCGACACCCCCGCGGGTGGCTACACCTTC
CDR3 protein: CASSISDTPAGGYTF

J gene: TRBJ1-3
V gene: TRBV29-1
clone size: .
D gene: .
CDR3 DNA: TGCAGCGTTGAAACCGGGAATGGAAACACCATATATTTT
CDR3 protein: CSVETGNGNTIYF

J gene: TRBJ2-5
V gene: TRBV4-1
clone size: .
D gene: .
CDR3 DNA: TGCGCCAGCAGCCACCCTCTAGAGACCCAGTACTTC
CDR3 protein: CASSHPLETQYF

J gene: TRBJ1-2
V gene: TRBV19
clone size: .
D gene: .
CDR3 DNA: TGTGCCAGTAGCCGGGAAAGTCAGGCTAACTATGGCTACACCTTC
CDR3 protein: CASSRESQANYGYTF

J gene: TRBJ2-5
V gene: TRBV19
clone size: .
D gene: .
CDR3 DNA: TGTGCCAGTAGTATCGCTAGCCAAGAGACCCAGTACTTC
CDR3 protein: CASSIASQETQYF

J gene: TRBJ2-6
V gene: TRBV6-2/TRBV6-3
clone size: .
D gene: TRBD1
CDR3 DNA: TGTGCCAGCAGTTCCTTCTACAGGGGGCGATTGTCCGGGGCCAACGTCCTGACTTTC
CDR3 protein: CASSSFYRGRLSGANVLTF

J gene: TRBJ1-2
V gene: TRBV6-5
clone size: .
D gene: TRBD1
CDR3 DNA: TGTGCCAGCAGTTACTTAGCCGGGACAGCTAACTATGGCTACACCTTC
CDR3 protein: CASSYLAGTANYGYTF

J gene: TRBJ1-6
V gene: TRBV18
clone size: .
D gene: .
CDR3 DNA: TGTGCCAGCTCACCCTCAACAGGGTTTGTTAATTCACCCCTCCACTTT
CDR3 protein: CASSPSTGFVNSPLHF

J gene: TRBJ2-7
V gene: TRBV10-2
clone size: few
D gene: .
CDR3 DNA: TGCGCCAGCAGTGATGGGGGAACAGGGAAGTCCTACGAGCAGTACTTC
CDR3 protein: CASSDGGTGKSYEQYF

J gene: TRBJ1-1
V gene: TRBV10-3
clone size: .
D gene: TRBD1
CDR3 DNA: TGTGCCATCAGTGGAGGGGGCGAGACTGAAGCTTTCTTT
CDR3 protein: CAISGGGETEAFF

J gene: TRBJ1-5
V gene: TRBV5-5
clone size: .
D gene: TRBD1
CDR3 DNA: TGTGCCAGCAGCTTGAGAGGACAGGGGGAAATCCAGCCCCAGCATTTT
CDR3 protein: CASSLRGQGEIQPQHF

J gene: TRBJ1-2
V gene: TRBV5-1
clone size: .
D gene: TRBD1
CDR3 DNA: TGCGCCAGCAGCTTGGGGGGACAGAATAACTATGGCTACACCTTC
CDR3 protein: CASSLGGQNNYGYTF

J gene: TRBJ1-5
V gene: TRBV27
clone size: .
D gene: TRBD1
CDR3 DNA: TGTGCCAGCAGTGGCATGACAGGGGAGATGGGCAATCAGCCCCAGCATTTT
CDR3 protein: CASSGMTGEMGNQPQHF

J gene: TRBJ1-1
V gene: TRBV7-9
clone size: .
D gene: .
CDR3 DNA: TGTGCCAGCAGCTTACCGGGGGAAGCTTTCTTT
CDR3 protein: CASSLPGEAFF

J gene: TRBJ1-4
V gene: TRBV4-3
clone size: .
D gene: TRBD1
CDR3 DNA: TGCGCCAGCAGCCAGGACAGGGGTACCTACGAAAAACTGTTTTTT
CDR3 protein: CASSQDRGTYEKLFF

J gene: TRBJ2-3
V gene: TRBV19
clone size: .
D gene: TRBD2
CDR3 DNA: TGTGCCAGTAGTGAGGGACTAGCTCGCACAGATACGCAGTATTTT
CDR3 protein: CASSEGLARTDTQYF

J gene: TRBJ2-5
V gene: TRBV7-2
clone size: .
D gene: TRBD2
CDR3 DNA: TGTGCCAGCAGCCAGACTAGCGGGGGGGCGGCCCAGTACTTC
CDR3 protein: CASSQTSGGAAQYF

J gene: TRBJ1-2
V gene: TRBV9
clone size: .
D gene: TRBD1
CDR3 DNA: TGTGCCAGCAGCGTAGGGGACAGGGATCTCTATGGCTACACCTTC
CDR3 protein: CASSVGDRDLYGYTF

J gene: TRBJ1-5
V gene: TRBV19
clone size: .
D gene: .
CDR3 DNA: TGTGCCAGTAGTAAAGCCCTAGGTCAGCCCCAGCATTTT
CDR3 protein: CASSKALGQPQHF

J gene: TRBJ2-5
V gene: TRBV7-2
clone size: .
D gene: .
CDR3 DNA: TGTGCCAGCAGCAACAGCCTTCACAGGGCAGAGACCCAGTACTTC
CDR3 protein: CASSNSLHRAETQYF

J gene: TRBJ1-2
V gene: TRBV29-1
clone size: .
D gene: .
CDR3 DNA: TGCAGCGTGGGGGCTTCGTCGGGCTATGGCTACACCTTC
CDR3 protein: CSVGASSGYGYTF

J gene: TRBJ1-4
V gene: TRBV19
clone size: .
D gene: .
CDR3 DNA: TGTGCCAGTAGTCCCCAAGCTGCAACTAATGAAAAACTGTTTTTT
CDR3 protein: CASSPQAATNEKLFF

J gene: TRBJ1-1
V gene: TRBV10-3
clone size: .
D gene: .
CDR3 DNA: TGTGCCATCAGTGAGTCGGGGGCTTTGGACACTGAAGCTTTCTTT
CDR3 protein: CAISESGALDTEAFF

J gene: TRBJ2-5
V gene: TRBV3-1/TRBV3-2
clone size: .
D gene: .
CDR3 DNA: TGTGCCAGCAGCCAAGATCCCCGGGTCGGGGAGACCCAGTACTTC
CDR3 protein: CASSQDPRVGETQYF

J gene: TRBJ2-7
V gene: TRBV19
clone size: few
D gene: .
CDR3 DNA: TGTGCCAGTAGCCCAGGTAGACAGGTCGGATCCTACGAGCAGTACTTC
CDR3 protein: CASSPGRQVGSYEQYF

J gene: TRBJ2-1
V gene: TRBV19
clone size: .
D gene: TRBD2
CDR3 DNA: TGTGCCAGTAGTATAGCCGGCGGGAGGGCAATTGGGGAGCAGTTCTTC
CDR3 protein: CASSIAGGRAIGEQFF

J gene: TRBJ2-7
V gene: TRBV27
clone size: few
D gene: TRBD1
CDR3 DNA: TGTGCCAGCAGTCTAACCCGGGACAGGGTCTACGAGCAGTACTTC
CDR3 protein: CASSLTRDRVYEQYF

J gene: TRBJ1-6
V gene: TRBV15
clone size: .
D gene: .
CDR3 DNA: TGTGCCACCAGCAGAGATCCGCCGGGACGGAGGGTTAATTCACCCCTCCACTTT
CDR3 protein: CATSRDPPGRRVNSPLHF

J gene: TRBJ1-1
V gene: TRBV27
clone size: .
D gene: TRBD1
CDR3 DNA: TGTGCCAGCAGTTTTACCCCCGGGACAGTAGAAGCTTTCTTT
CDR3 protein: CASSFTPGTVEAFF

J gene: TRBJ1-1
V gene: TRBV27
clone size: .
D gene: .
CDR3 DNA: TGTGCCAGCAGTTTACAGGGCACTGAAGCTTTCTTT
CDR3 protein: CASSLQGTEAFF

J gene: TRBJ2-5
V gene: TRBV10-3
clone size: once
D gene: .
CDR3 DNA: TGTGCCAACCTGGGCAGGGGGGAGACTCCGGAGACCCAGTACTTC
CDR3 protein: CANLGRGETPETQYF

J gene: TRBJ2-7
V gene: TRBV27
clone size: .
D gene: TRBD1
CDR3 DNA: TGTGCCAGCAGTGCACCCTCGGGGACAGGGGGACTCGAGCAGTACTTC
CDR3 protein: CASSAPSGTGGLEQYF

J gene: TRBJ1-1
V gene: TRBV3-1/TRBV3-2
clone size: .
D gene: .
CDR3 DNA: TGTGCCAGCAGCCAACCAGGGGAAGCTTTCTTT
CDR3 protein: CASSQPGEAFF

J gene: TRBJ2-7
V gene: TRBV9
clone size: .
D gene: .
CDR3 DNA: TGTGCCAGCAGCCAGCAGGGCAACGAGCAGTACTTC
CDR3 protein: CASSQQGNEQYF

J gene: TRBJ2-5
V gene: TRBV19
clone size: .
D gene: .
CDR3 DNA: TGTGCCAGTAGTAGATATGGGGCCCCTCCAGAGGAGACCCAGTACTTC
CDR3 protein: CASSRYGAPPEETQYF

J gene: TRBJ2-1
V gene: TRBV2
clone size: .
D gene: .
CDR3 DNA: TGTGCCAGCAGTGAAGCTACAGAGCAGTTCTTC
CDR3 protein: CASSEATEQFF